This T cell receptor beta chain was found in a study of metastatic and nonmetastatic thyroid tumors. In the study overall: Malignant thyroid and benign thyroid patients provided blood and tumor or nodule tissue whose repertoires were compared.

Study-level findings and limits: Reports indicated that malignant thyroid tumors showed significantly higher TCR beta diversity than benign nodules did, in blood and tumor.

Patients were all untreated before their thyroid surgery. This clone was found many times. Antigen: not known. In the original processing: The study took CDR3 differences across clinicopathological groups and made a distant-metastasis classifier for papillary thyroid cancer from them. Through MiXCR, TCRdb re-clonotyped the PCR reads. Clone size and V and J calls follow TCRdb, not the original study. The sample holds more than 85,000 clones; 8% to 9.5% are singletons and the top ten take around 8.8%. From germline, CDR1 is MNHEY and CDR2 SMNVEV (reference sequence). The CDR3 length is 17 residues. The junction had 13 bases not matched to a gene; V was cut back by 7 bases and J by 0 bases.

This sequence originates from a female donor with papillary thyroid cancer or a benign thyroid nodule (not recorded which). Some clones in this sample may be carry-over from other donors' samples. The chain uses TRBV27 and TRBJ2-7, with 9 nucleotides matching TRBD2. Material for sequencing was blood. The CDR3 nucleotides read TGTGCCAGCACCCCCCGGGGTAGCGGGGGACCCTCCTACGAGCAGTACTTC. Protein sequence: CASTPRGSGGPSYEQYF.